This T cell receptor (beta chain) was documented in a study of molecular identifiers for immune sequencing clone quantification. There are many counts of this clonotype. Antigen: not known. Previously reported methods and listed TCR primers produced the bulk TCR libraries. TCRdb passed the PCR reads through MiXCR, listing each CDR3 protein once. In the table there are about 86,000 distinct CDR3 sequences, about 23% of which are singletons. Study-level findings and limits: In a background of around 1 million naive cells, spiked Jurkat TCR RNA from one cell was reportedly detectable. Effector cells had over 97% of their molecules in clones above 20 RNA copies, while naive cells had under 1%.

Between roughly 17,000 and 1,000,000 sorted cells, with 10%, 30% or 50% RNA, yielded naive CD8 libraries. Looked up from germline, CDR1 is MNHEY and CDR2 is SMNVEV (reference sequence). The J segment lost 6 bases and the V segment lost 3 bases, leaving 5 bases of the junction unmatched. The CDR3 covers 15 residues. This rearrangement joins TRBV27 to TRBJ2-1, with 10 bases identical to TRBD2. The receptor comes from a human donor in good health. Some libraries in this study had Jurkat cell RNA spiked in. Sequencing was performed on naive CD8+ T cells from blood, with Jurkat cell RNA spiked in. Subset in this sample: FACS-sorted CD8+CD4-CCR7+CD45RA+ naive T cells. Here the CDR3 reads CASSFSGGPVNEQFF. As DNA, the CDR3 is TGTGCCAGCAGTTTTAGCGGGGGGCCCGTCAATGAGCAGTTCTTC.